Each of the 28 T cell receptor beta chains below was sequenced from the same sample in a study of T cell responses to AZD1222 COVID-19 vaccine. TCRdb's table, derived via immunoSEQ multiplex PCR, lists solely in-frame clones and lacks some. The sample shows 200,000 to 300,000 clones, approximately 93% of them seen only once. The sample in question was peripheral blood, obtained on day 0 of AZD1222 vaccination. These receptors all come from an adult in good health.

The rearrangement uses TRBV19 and TRBJ2-7; possibly TRBD1 for D (5 bases). The CDR3 has 14 residues. Germline lookup yields CDR1 LNHDA and CDR2 SQIVND (reference sequence). V was clipped by 0 bases and J by 5 bases, with 11 bases between them. CDR3 region: CASSIDIGRDEQYF. In nucleotides, the CDR3 is TGTGCCAGTAGTATAGATATCGGCAGGGACGAGCAGTACTTC. The full variable domain, completed using reference TRBV19 and TRBJ2-7, is DGGITQSPKYLFRKEGQNVTLSCEQNLNHDAMYWYRQDPGQGLRLIYYSQIVNDFQKGDIAEGYSVSREKKESFPLTVTSAQKNPTAFYLCASSIDIGRDEQYFGPGTRLTVT.

This rearrangement joins TRBV4-2 to TRBJ1-6; D might be TRBD1 (6 bases). Trimming removed 0 bases at V and 9 bases at J, with 9 bases between. Germline assignment: CDR1 LGHNA and CDR2 YNFKEQ. The CDR3 covers 14 residues. This CDR3 is CASSQEGAGSPLHF. The CDR3 nucleotides read TGTGCCAGCAGCCAAGAGGGGGCAGGTTCACCCCTCCACTTT.

The chain combines TRBV9 with TRBJ2-5; the match to TRBD1 covers 11 bases. The CDR3 length is 15 residues. The V and J ends lost 3 bases and 1 base, in that order; junction bases with no gene match: 2. Per germline, CDR1 SGDLS and CDR2 YYNGEE. This chain's CDR3 is CASSGTGGTQETQYF. CDR3 DNA: TGTGCCAGCAGCGGGACAGGGGGCACCCAAGAGACCCAGTACTTC.

J is TRBJ1-5 and V is TRBV24-1; D is undetermined. Germline CDR1 reads KGHDR; CDR2 reads SFDVKD. The CDR3 spans 13 residues. V was clipped by 4 bases and J by 6 bases, with 9 bases between them. The chain's CDR3 is CATSDLSGQPQHF. The CDR3 DNA is TGTGCCACCAGTGACCTCAGCGGTCAGCCCCAGCATTTT.

V is TRBV9 and J is TRBJ2-3, with 8 bases aligning to TRBD2. Looked up from germline, CDR1 is SGDLS and CDR2 is YYNGEE. The V segment lost 0 bases and the J segment 4 bases; nucleotides outside the gene matches: 4. This CDR3 is built from 15 residues. The DNA for the CDR3 is TGTGCCAGCAGCGTAGAAGCGGGAGTTCCAGATACGCAGTATTTT. It encodes CASSVEAGVPDTQYF. Looking up the rest from reference TRBV9 and TRBJ2-3 gives the full variable domain: DSGVTQTPKHLITATGQRVTLRCSPRSGDLSVYWYQQSLDQGLQFLIQYYNGEERAKGNILERFSAQQFPDLHSELNLSSLELGDSALYFCASSVEAGVPDTQYFGPGTRLTVL.

J is TRBJ2-1 and V is TRBV7-2; no definite D call. The length of the CDR3 is 17 residues. Trimming removed 0 bases at V and 6 bases at J, with 18 bases between. Germline loops: CDR1 SGHTA, CDR2 FQGNSA. CDR3 sequence: CASSLAPGPTKANEQFF. The CDR3 nucleotides are TGTGCCAGCAGCTTAGCTCCCGGCCCTACGAAGGCCAATGAGCAGTTCTTC.

The J gene is TRBJ1-5, the V gene TRBV5-4; TRBD1 might be the D (6 bases). The CDR3 totals 13 residues. Per the germline V gene, CDR1 is SGHNT and CDR2 is YYREEE (reference sequence). The V end was cut by 0 bases, the J end by 8 bases, with 9 bases between. CDR3 residues: CASSLDRDEPQHF. The DNA of the CDR3 is TGTGCCAGCAGCTTGGACAGGGACGAGCCCCAGCATTTT.

Note on this clone: The same CDR3 is also encoded by other DNA sequences in this sample. This rearrangement joins TRBV7-2 to TRBJ2-7, with no clear D. In germline, CDR1 is SGHTA, CDR2 FQGNSA. Trimming shortened V by 2 bases and J by 0 bases, and 8 bases separated the two germline ends. This CDR3 is built from 14 residues. In DNA, the CDR3 is TGTGCCAGCAGCTTATCCAGGAGCTCCTACGAGCAGTACTTC. Protein: CASSLSRSSYEQYF.

This clone was seen only once. The chain is built from TRBV30 and TRBJ1-6; D is unclear. Trimming removed 1 base from V and 5 bases from J, with 6 bases in between. Per the germline V gene, CDR1 is GTSNPN and CDR2 is SVGIG (reference sequence). This CDR3 is built from 13 residues. CDR3 amino acids: CAWSGFNNSPLHF. The CDR3 nucleotides are TGTGCCTGGAGTGGATTCAATAATTCACCCCTCCACTTT.

The V call is TRBV5-4, the J call TRBJ1-2; D unresolved. This CDR3 comprises 14 residues. With 4 bases removed from V and 8 bases from J, the gap between germline ends came to 18 bases. Germline V gene lookup returns CDR1 SGHNT and CDR2 YYREEE (reference sequence). CDR3 loop: CASSGGSLKQGYTF. Here the CDR3 DNA reads TGTGCCAGCAGCGGCGGGAGTCTTAAGCAGGGCTACACCTTC. The full variable domain, with the rest looked up from reference TRBV5-4 and TRBJ1-2, is ETGVTQSPTHLIKTRGQQVTLRCSSQSGHNTVSWYQQALGQGPQFIFQYYREEENGRGNFPPRFSGLQFPNYSSELNVNALELDDSALYLCASSGGSLKQGYTFGSGTRLTVV.

A remark on this clone: Other DNA sequences in this specimen translate into the identical CDR3. CDR3 sequence: CASSPSGGSYNEQFF. The CDR3 region has the DNA TGTGCCAGCAGCCCGAGCGGGGGATCCTACAATGAGCAGTTCTTC. V and J are TRBV7-9 and TRBJ2-1, with 8 bases aligning to TRBD2. Trimming cost V 5 bases and J 1 base; bases outside gene matches: 4. This CDR3 spans 15 amino acids. Germline V gene data show CDR1 as SEHNR and CDR2 as FQNEAQ (reference sequence).

The chain couples TRBV24-1 to TRBJ1-2, with unresolved D. Germline V gene lookup returns CDR1 KGHDR and CDR2 SFDVKD. V lost 4 bases to trimming and J lost 5 bases, with 10 bases between them. This CDR3 is built from 13 residues. This chain's CDR3 is CATSDPAGYGYTF. The DNA of the CDR3 is TGTGCCACCAGTGACCCCGCGGGGTATGGCTACACCTTC.

This chain joins TRBV7-3 and TRBJ2-1, with a weak D call TRBD1 (6 bases). The germline V and J ends were trimmed by 5 bases and 0 bases, with 14 bases remaining between them. There are 16 residues in the CDR3. CDR1 SGHTA and CDR2 FQGTGA come from the germline V gene. The CDR3 sequence: CASSLGGTGSYNEQFF. Written as DNA, the CDR3 is TGTGCCAGCAGCCTAGGGGGAACGGGCTCCTACAATGAGCAGTTCTTC.

The chain is built from TRBV19 and TRBJ1-5; a possible D gene is TRBD1 (5 bases). CDR1 and CDR2 from the germline V gene are LNHDA and SQIVND (reference sequence). The CDR3 totals 14 residues. V was shortened by 11 bases and J by 4 bases, with 18 bases between the two germline ends. Here the CDR3 reads CAGDHGRWNQPQHF. The DNA for the CDR3 is TGTGCCGGGGACCACGGACGCTGGAATCAGCCCCAGCATTTT.

This clone was observed once. The V and J genes are TRBV11-2 and TRBJ1-3, with D tentatively TRBD1 (5 bases). Germline assignment: CDR1 SGHAT and CDR2 FQNNGV. The CDR3 is 15 amino acids. V was clipped by 5 bases and J by 4 bases, with 15 bases between them. The CDR3 coding sequence is TGTGCCAGCAGCACCATCCAGGGCATCGGAAACACCATATATTTT. Protein sequence: CASSTIQGIGNTIYF.

The chain uses TRBV12-3 or TRBV12-4 and TRBJ2-3; D is uncertain. Trimming took 7 bases from V and 2 from J, leaving 10 bases between them. CDR3 length equals 13 residues. The CDR3 loop reads CASTNRPTDTQYF. In DNA form, the CDR3 reads TGTGCCAGCACCAACCGTCCCACAGATACGCAGTATTTT.

CDR3 in amino acids: CASSLRGPPEQFF. As DNA, the CDR3 is TGTGCCAGCAGCTTAAGGGGCCCTCCTGAGCAGTTCTTC. The genes are TRBV7-2 and TRBJ2-1, with D perhaps TRBD1 (5 bases). The germline CDR1 and CDR2 sequences are SGHTA and FQGNSA. The CDR3 length is 13 residues. Trimming pared 2 bases from V and 9 bases from J, leaving 11 bases between.

The chain recombines TRBV10-1 with TRBJ2-7; the D is unclear. Per the germline V gene, CDR1 is WNHNN and CDR2 is SYGVQD (reference sequence). The CDR3 contains 17 residues. The V and J ends lost 3 bases and 4 bases respectively, with 22 bases between them. CDR3 sequence (DNA): TGCGCCAGCAGTGATTTAGGTAGGCAACGGCCGAATTACGAGCAGTACTTC. Amino acid sequence: CASSDLGRQRPNYEQYF.

V and J are TRBV28 and TRBJ1-6; D is undetermined. V lost 2 bases and J lost 7, with 12 bases in between. Germline V gene lookup returns CDR1 MDHEN and CDR2 SYDVKM. The CDR3 is made up of 15 amino acids. This CDR3 reads CASSLTRWENSPLHF. The CDR3 bases are TGTGCCAGCAGTTTAACGAGGTGGGAAAATTCACCCCTCCACTTT.

This clone was counted a few times. The chain recombines TRBV2 with TRBJ1-6, with D possibly matching TRBD1 (5 bases). Germline V gene lookup returns CDR1 SNHLY and CDR2 FYNNEI. The germline V and J ends were trimmed by 4 bases and 6 bases, with 16 bases remaining between them. CDR3 size: 16 residues. CDR3 sequence: CASSGEGRVGNSPLHF. The CDR3 region has the DNA TGTGCCAGCAGTGGTGAGGGCAGGGTTGGTAATTCACCCCTCCACTTT.

This chain connects TRBV29-1 to TRBJ2-5; 10 bases line up with TRBD1. Germline CDR1 reads SQVTM; CDR2 reads ANQGSEA. The CDR3 loop spans 15 amino acids. J gave up 2 bases and V 5 bases, and 8 bases lay outside the gene matches. The CDR3 here is CSVSPDRGFQETQYF. Here the CDR3 DNA reads TGCAGCGTTTCCCCGGACAGGGGGTTTCAAGAGACCCAGTACTTC.

The chain employs TRBV4-1 and TRBJ2-7; D remains unclear. Looked up from germline, CDR1 is MGHRA and CDR2 is YSYEKL. The CDR3 extends over 21 amino acids. V lost 7 bases, J lost 2 bases, and 36 bases lay in between. CDR3 in amino acids: CASTFPTPGRWQPEDTYEQYF. The CDR3 nucleotides read TGCGCCAGCACGTTCCCCACCCCCGGACGGTGGCAGCCAGAGGATACCTACGAGCAGTACTTC.

This chain uses TRBV5-6 with TRBJ1-1; D is undetermined. The germline V and J ends were trimmed by 5 bases and 1 base, with 12 bases remaining between them. The CDR3 length is 14 residues. Germline loops: CDR1 SGHDT, CDR2 YYEEEE. The chain's CDR3 is CASSSGLGNTEAFF. The CDR3 region has the DNA TGTGCCAGCAGTTCTGGACTGGGGAACACTGAAGCTTTCTTT.

This clone has a single count. This chain connects TRBV28 to TRBJ1-2; D gene unclear. This CDR3 contains 13 residues. Trimming removed 8 bases at V and 7 bases at J, with 17 bases between. The germline V gene has CDR1 MDHEN and CDR2 SYDVKM. The CDR3 loop is CASCRQVPPGYTF. The CDR3 nucleotides read TGTGCCAGCTGCAGGCAGGTCCCCCCTGGCTACACCTTC.

The sample holds one count of this clone. J is TRBJ1-1 and V is TRBV6-5; D gene uncertain. This CDR3 comprises 14 residues. The V end lost 9 bases, the J end lost 2 bases, and 16 bases lay between the germline ends. Germline V CDR1 and CDR2: MNHEY, SVGAGI. The CDR3 reads CARGPRELNTEAFF. The CDR3 bases are TGTGCCAGGGGTCCCCGGGAACTAAACACTGAAGCTTTCTTT.

The chain joins TRBV28 to TRBJ1-5; the D gene is possibly TRBD1 (5 bases). The ends were cut back, 4 bases at V and 11 bases at J, with 18 bases in the middle. The CDR3 runs to 14 residues. The germline gives CDR1 MDHEN, CDR2 SYDVKM. DNA of the CDR3: TGTGCCAGCAGTTCTGGGACTTACCCAGTAGCCCAGCATTTT. It codes for CASSSGTYPVAQHF. The variable domain in full, completed from reference TRBV28 and TRBJ1-5, reads DVKVTQSSRYLVKRTGEKVFLECVQDMDHENMFWYRQDPGLGLRLIYFSYDVKMKEKGDIPEGYSVSREKKERFSLILESASTNQTSMYLCASSSGTYPVAQHFGDGTRLSIL.

The chain uses TRBV5-1 and TRBJ2-3, with 9 bases matching TRBD2. The CDR3 is made up of 17 amino acids. Germline lookup yields CDR1 SGHRS and CDR2 YFSETQ. Trimming cost V 0 bases and J 5 bases; bases outside gene matches: 10. The CDR3 sequence is CASSLELSSGGRDTQYF. The CDR3 DNA follows: TGCGCCAGCAGCTTGGAGTTGAGTAGCGGGGGCCGAGATACGCAGTATTTT.

This sequence joins TRBV5-1 and TRBJ2-3, with D perhaps being TRBD1 or TRBD2 (6 bases each). The V end lost 3 bases, the J end lost 1 base, and 18 bases lay between the germline ends. The CDR3 sequence is 17 residues long. CDR1 is SGHRS, CDR2 YFSETQ, per germline. The CDR3 nucleotides are TGCGCCAGCAGCTCGGGCGGGACAAGCCTCGGCACAGATACGCAGTATTTT. It translates to CASSSGGTSLGTDTQYF.